The 12 T cell receptor beta chains given below trace back to one sample, sequenced in a study of blood T cells in healthy people across ages. The second PCR ran 7 to 11 cycles with a sample-barcoded 5' primer and J-beta primers. TCRdb independently ran MiXCR on the 5' RACE reads; one entry per CDR3 protein. The sample contains roughly 700,000 distinct CDR3 sequences, about half of which appear only once. Material for sequencing was blood. Source of these receptors: an older woman in good health.

The V call is TRBV19, the J call TRBJ2-4, with 8 bases matching TRBD1. After removal of 4 bases from V and 2 bases from J, the junction contained 13 bases not matched to a gene. This CDR3 is 18 amino acids long. The germline V gene encodes CDR1 LNHDA and CDR2 SQIVND (reference sequence). CDR3: CASSTIRQGSETKNIQYF. CDR3 in DNA: TGTGCCAGTAGTACCATCAGACAGGGGAGCGAGACCAAAAACATTCAGTACTTC.

The sample holds one count of this clonotype. This chain uses TRBV5-1 with TRBJ1-6; D not certain. Germline-derived CDR1 and CDR2 are SGHRS and YFSETQ. V lost 2 bases and J lost 5, with 8 bases in between. This CDR3 comprises 14 residues. CDR3 in amino acids: CASSFQIDNSPLHF. DNA of the CDR3: TGCGCCAGCAGCTTCCAGATCGATAATTCACCCCTCCACTTT.

This chain uses TRBV5-1 with TRBJ1-2; 7 bases are shared with TRBD1. The CDR3 has 16 residues. V was clipped by 3 bases and J by 0 bases; unmatched bases: 8. Germline V CDR1 and CDR2: SGHRS, YFSETQ. CDR3 coding DNA: TGCGCCAGCAGCTCACGCCAGGGGACAGCTAACTATGGCTACACCTTC. Its translation is CASSSRQGTANYGYTF.

The rearrangement links TRBV7-2 to TRBJ2-5; 7 nucleotides line up with TRBD1. The J call could be wrong; TRBJ2-7 is a better fit for the DNA end. The CDR3 loop spans 13 amino acids. Germline CDR1 SGHTA, CDR2 FQGNSA. CDR3 in DNA: TGTGCCAGCACCAGACAGGGCTGGATCGAGCAGTACTTC. Translation gives CASTRQGWIEQYF.

The gene calls are TRBV4-2 and TRBJ1-4; tentatively, D is TRBD1 (5 bases). CDR3 length: 15 residues. V dropped 6 bases and J dropped 8 bases, with 19 bases sitting between them. CDR1 is LGHNA and CDR2 is YNFKEQ in the germline V gene. DNA for the CDR3: TGTGCCAGCAGTCCGGGACCCCGAGGGCGAGAAAAACTGTTTTTT. Translating gives CASSPGPRGREKLFF.

This rearrangement joins TRBV5-1 to TRBJ2-3; 9 positions match TRBD2. Trimming at V came to 3 bases and at J to 2 bases, leaving 7 bases not matched to a gene. Germline V gene sequence: CDR1 SGHRS, CDR2 YFSETQ. This CDR3 is built from 16 residues. The CDR3 loop is CASSSETSGLTDTQYF. The CDR3 DNA follows: TGCGCCAGCAGCTCCGAGACTAGCGGACTCACAGATACGCAGTATTTT.

The chain recombines TRBV7-2 with TRBJ2-5, with 8 bases that match TRBD2. The CDR3 has 15 residues. The V segment lost 7 bases and the J segment 4 bases; nucleotides outside the gene matches: 11. Germline V lookup: CDR1 SGHTA, CDR2 FQGNSA. Here the CDR3 reads CASTTSGGDGETQYF. The CDR3, as DNA: TGTGCCAGCACCACCAGCGGGGGAGACGGAGAGACCCAGTACTTC.

The V call is TRBV5-1, the J call TRBJ2-7, with TRBD1 matching over 8 bases. Germline V lookup: CDR1 SGHRS, CDR2 YFSETQ. Trimming removed 0 bases from V and 1 base from J; junction bases left unmatched: 6. The CDR3 sequence is 16 residues long. The CDR3 sequence: CASSLAVGQGSYEQYF. CDR3 nucleotides: TGCGCCAGCAGCTTGGCTGTTGGACAGGGATCCTACGAGCAGTACTTC.

On this clonotype itself: A much larger clone differs by one base, so this may be a read error. This chain links TRBV29-1 with TRBJ2-7, with D hard to call. The CDR3 totals 11 residues. V gave up 5 bases and J gave up 7 bases, with 12 bases separating them. CDR1 SQVTM and CDR2 ANQGSEA come from the germline V gene. The CDR3 DNA sequence: TGCAGCGTTTCACTCAGGAATGAGCAGTACTTC. It specifies CSVSLRNEQYF.

CDR3 nucleotides: TGTGCCAGCAGCTTCTCAAGGCTAAGCACAGATACGCAGTATTTT. Translation: CASSFSRLSTDTQYF. J is TRBJ2-3 and V is TRBV7-2; D not certain. The CDR3 spans 15 residues. CDR1 is SGHTA and CDR2 is FQGNSA in the germline V gene. The V gene lost 3 bases and the J gene lost 0 bases, with 10 bases spanning the gap.

The J gene is TRBJ2-1, the V gene TRBV6-2 or TRBV6-3; TRBD2 matches at 13 bases. From germline, CDR1 is MNHEY and CDR2 SVGEGT. V trimming: 2 bases; J trimming: 9 bases; junction bases outside the gene matches: 4. The CDR3 has 15 amino acids. The CDR3 region has the DNA TGTGCCAGCAGTTACCGGACTAGCGGGAGTGCTGAGCAGTTCTTC. Translation: CASSYRTSGSAEQFF.

The J gene is TRBJ1-1, the V gene TRBV5-1; a possible D gene is TRBD1 (5 bases). Trimming left V 4 bases short and J 1 base short, with 11 bases between. The CDR3 has 14 amino acids. Germline CDR1 reads SGHRS; CDR2 reads YFSETQ. The CDR3 is CASSALGANTEAFF. CDR3 in DNA: TGCGCCAGCAGCGCCCTCGGGGCGAACACTGAAGCTTTCTTT.